Sequencing of this TCR beta chain was carried out in a study of blood T cell repertoires in COVID-19. The method was immunoSEQ multiplex PCR; TCRdb's version includes in-frame clones alone and lacks a portion of them. Among some 180,000 clones listed, less than 90% were seen once. The V gene end was trimmed by 2 bases and the J gene end by 5 bases; junction bases not matched to a gene: 8. From germline, CDR1 is SGHVS and CDR2 FNYEAQ. The CDR3 length is 16 residues. The clonotype originates from a man in his 70s with active or convalescent COVID-19. Sequencing was carried out using peripheral blood. V gene TRBV7-6 combines with J gene TRBJ2-3; 9 nucleotides match TRBD2. Written as DNA, the CDR3 is TGTGCCAGCAGCTTAACGGCGGGGGGGCAGGGAGATACGCAGTATTTT. Its translation: CASSLTAGGQGDTQYF.